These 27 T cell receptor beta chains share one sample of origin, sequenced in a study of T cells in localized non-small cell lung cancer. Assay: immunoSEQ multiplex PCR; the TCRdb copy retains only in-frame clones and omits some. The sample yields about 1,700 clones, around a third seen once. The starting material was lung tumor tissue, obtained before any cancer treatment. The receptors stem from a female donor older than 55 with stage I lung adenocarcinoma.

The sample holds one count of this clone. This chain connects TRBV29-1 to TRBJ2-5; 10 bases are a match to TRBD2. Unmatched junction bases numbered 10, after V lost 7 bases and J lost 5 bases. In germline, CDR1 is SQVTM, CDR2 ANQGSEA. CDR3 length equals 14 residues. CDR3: CSARAGGLGETQYF. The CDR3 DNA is TGCAGCGCTCGAGCGGGGGGGCTGGGGGAGACCCAGTACTTC.

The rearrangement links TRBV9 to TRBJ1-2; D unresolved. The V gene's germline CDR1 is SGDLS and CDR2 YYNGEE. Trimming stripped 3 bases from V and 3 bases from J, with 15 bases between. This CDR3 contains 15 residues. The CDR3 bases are TGTGCCAGCAGCGCCACCGGGTCTCCTCACTATGGCTACACCTTC. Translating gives CASSATGSPHYGYTF.

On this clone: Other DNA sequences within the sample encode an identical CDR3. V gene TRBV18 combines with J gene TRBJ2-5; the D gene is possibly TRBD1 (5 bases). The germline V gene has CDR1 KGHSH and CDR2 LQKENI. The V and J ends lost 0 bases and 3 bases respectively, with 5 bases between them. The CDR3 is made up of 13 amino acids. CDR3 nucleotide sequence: TGTGCCAGCTCACCACCAGGGGAAGAGACCCAGTACTTC. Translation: CASSPPGEETQYF.

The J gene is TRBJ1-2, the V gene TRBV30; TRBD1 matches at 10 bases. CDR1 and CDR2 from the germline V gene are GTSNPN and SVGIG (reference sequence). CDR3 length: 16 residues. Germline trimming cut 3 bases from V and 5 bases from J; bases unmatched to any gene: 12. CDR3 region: CAWRAVGQGLAYGYTF. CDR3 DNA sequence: TGTGCCTGGAGGGCGGTGGGACAGGGGCTTGCATATGGCTACACCTTC.

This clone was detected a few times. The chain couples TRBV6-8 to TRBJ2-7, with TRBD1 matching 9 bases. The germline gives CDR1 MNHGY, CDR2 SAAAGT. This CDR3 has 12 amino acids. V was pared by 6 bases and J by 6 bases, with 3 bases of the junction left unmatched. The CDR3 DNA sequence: TGTGCCAGCAGAACAGGGGGCGGCGAGCAGTACTTC. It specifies CASRTGGGEQYF.

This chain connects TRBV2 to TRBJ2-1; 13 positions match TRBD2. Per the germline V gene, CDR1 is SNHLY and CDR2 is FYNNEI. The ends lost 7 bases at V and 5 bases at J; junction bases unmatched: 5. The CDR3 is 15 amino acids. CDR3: CASNLGTSGNNEQFF. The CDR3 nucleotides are TGTGCCAGCAACCTCGGGACTAGCGGGAACAATGAGCAGTTCTTC.

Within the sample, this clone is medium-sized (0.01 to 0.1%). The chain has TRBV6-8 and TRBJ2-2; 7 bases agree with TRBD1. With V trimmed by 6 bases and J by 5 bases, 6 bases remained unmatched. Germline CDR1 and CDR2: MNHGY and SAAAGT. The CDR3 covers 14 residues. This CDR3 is CASRMGQPTGELFF. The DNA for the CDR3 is TGTGCCAGCAGAATGGGACAGCCGACCGGGGAGCTGTTTTTT.

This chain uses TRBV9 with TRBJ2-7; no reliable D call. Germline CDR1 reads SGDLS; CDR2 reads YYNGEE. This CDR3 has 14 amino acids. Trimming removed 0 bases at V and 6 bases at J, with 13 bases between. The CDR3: CASSVGLGTGEQYF. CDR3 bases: TGTGCCAGCAGCGTAGGGCTAGGCACTGGCGAGCAGTACTTC.

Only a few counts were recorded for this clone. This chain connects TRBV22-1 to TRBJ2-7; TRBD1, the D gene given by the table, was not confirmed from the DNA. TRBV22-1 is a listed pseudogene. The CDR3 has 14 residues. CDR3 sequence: CASSYPGQGYEQYF. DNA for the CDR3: TGTGCCAGCAGTTACCCTGGACAGGGGTACGAGCAGTACTTC.

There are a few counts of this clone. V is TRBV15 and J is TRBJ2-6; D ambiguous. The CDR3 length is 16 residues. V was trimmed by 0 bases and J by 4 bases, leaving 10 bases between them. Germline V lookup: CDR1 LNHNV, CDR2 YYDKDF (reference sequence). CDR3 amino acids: CATSRDQGGGANVLTF. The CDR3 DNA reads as TGTGCCACCAGCAGAGATCAAGGTGGAGGGGCCAACGTCCTGACTTTC.

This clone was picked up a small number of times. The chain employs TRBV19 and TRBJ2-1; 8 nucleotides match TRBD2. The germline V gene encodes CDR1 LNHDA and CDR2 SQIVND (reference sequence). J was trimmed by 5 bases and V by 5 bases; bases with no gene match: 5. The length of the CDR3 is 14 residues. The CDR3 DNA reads TGTGCCAGTAGTCTTGTAGCGGGGCACAATGAGCAGTTCTTC. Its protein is CASSLVAGHNEQFF.

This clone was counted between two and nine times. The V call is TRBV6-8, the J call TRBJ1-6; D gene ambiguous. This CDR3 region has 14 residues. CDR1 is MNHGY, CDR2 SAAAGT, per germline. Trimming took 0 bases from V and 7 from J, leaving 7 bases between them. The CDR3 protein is CASSYSPDNSPLHF. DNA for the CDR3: TGTGCCAGCAGTTACTCTCCAGACAATTCACCCCTCCACTTT.

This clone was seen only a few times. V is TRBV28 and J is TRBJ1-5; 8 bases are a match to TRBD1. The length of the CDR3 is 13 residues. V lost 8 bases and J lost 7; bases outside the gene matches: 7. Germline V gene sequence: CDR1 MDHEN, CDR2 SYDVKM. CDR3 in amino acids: CASRGQGGQPQHF. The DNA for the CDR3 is TGTGCCAGCCGTGGACAGGGAGGCCAGCCCCAGCATTTT.

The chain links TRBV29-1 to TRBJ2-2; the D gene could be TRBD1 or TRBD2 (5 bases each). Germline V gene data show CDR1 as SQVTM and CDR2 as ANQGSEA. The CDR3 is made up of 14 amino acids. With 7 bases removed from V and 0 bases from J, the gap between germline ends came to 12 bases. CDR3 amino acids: CSALGTANTGELFF. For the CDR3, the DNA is TGCAGCGCTCTAGGGACGGCGAACACCGGGGAGCTGTTTTTT.

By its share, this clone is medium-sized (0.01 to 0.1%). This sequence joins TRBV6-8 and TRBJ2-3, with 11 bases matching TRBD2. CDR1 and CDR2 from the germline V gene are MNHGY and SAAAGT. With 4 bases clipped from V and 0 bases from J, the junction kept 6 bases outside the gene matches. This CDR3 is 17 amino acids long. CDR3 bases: TGTGCCAGCAGTTTGTCGACTAGCGGGACTAGCACAGATACGCAGTATTTT. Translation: CASSLSTSGTSTDTQYF.

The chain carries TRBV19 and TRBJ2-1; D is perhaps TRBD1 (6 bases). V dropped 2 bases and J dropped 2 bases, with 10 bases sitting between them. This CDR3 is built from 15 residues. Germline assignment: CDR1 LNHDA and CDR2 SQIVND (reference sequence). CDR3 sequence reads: CASSISGGAYNEQFF. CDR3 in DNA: TGTGCCAGTAGTATATCTGGGGGCGCCTACAATGAGCAGTTCTTC.

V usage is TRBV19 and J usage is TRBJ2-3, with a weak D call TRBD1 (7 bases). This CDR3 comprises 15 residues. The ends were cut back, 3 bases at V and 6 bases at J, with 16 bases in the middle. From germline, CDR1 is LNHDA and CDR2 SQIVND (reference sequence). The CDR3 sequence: CASSIRQGLSDTQYF. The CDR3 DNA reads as TGTGCCAGTAGTATCCGACAGGGACTCTCGGATACGCAGTATTTT.

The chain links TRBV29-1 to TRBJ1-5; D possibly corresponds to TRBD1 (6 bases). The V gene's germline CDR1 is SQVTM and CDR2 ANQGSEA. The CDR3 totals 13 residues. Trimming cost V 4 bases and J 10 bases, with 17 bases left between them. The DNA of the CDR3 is TGCAGCGTTGGGGGGGACACCTGGGGCCCCCAGCATTTT. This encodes CSVGGDTWGPQHF.

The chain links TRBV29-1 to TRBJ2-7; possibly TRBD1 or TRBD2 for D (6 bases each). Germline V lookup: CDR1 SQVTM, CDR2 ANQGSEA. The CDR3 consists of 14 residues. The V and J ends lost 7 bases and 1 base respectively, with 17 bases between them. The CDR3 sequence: CSASVGGSSYEQYF. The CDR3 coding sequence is TGCAGCGCCTCCGTAGGGGGGTCATCCTACGAGCAGTACTTC.

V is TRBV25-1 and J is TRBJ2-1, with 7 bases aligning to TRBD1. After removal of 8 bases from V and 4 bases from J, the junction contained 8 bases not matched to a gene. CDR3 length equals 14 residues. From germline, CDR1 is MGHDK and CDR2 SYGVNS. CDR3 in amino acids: CASRGQASYNEQFF. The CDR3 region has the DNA TGTGCCAGCCGCGGACAGGCATCGTACAATGAGCAGTTCTTC.

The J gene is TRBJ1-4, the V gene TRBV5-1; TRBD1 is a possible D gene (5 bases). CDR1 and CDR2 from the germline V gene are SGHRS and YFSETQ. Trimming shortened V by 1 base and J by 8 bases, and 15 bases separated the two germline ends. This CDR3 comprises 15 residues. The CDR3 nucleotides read TGCGCCAGCAGCTTGAATTGGGGCAAGAGCGAAAAACTGTTTTTT. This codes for CASSLNWGKSEKLFF.

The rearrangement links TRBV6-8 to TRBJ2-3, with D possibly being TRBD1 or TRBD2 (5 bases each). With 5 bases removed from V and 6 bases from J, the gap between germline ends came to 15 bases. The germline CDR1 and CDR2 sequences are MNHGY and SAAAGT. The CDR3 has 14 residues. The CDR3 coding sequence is TGTGCCAGCAGTGTAACACGGGGCGAGGATACGCAGTATTTT. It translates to CASSVTRGEDTQYF.

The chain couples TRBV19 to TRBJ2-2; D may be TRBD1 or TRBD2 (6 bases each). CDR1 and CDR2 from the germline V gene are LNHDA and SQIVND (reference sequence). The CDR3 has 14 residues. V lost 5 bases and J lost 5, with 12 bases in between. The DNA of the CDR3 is TGTGCCAGTAGTCGGGCGGGACATACCGGGGAGCTGTTTTTT. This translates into CASSRAGHTGELFF.

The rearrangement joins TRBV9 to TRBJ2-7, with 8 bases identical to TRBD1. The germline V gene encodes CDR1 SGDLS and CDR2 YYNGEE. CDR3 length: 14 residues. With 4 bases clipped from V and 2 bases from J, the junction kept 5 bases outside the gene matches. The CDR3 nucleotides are TGTGCCAGCAGCACCCGGGACAGGCCCTACGAGCAGTACTTC. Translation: CASSTRDRPYEQYF.

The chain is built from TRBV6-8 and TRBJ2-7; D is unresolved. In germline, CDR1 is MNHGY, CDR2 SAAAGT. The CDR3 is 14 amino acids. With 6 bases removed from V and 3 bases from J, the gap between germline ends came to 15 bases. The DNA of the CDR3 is TGTGCCAGCAGCACGGCTCCTTTAAGCTACGAGCAGTACTTC. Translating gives CASSTAPLSYEQYF.

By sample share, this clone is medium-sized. For the CDR3, the DNA is TGTGCCAGCACGATCGACGTTGCTAATGAAAAACTGTTTTTT. Protein product: CASTIDVANEKLFF. The rearrangement links TRBV12-5 to TRBJ1-4; D remains unclear. The CDR3 is 14 amino acids. CDR1 and CDR2 from the germline V gene are LGHNT and FRNRAP.

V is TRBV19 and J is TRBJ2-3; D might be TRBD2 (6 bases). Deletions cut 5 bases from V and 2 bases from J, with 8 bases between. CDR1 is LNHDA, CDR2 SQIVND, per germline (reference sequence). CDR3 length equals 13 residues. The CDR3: CASSWTITDTQYF. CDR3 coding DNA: TGTGCCAGTAGTTGGACTATCACAGATACGCAGTATTTT.